This TCR beta chain was sequenced for a study of blood T cells in healthy people across ages. A second about 6 to 12 cycle PCR used barcoded and J-beta primers. TCRdb called the 5' RACE reads again in MiXCR, with one record for every CDR3 protein. This table has over 600,000 distinct CDR3 sequences, around 41% appearing once. CDR3 length equals 13 residues. Germline CDR1 and CDR2: KGHSH and LQKENI. Trimming removed 7 bases from V and 8 bases from J, with 18 bases in between. Only a few counts were recorded for this clonotype. The chain couples TRBV18 to TRBJ2-7; tentatively, D is TRBD1 (5 bases). Sequenced material: blood. The TCR comes from a man aged 80 or over in good health. Written as DNA, the CDR3 is TGTGCCAGCTGCGTCGAAGGGGATGGGAAGCAGTACTTC. Translating it yields CASCVEGDGKQYF.